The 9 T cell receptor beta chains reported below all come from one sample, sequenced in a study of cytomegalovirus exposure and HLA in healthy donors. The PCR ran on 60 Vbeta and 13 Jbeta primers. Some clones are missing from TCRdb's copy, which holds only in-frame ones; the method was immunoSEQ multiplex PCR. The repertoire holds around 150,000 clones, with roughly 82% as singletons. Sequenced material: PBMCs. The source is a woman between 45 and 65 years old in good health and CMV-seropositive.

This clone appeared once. The chain's CDR3 is CASKLSTVNTEAFF. The DNA of the CDR3 is TGTGCCAGCAAACTCTCCACAGTGAACACTGAAGCTTTCTTT. The chain uses TRBV2 and TRBJ1-1; no reliable D call. Looked up from germline, CDR1 is SNHLY and CDR2 is FYNNEI. The CDR3 has 14 amino acids. The ends were cut back, 7 bases at V and 0 bases at J, with 12 bases in the middle.

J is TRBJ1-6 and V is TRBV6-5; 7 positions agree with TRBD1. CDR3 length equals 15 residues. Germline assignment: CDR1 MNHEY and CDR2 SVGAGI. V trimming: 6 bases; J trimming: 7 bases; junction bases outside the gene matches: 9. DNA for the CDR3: TGTGCCAGCAGATCGGGACAGTTAAGCAATTCACCCCTCCACTTT. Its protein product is CASRSGQLSNSPLHF.

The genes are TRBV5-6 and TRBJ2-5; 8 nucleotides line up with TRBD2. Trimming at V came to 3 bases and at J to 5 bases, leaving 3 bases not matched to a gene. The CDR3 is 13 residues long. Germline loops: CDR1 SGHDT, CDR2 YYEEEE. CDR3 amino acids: CASSSRGGETQYF. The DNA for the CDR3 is TGTGCCAGCAGCTCCCGGGGGGGCGAGACCCAGTACTTC. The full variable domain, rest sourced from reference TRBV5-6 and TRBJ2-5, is DAGVTQSPTHLIKTRGQQVTLRCSPKSGHDTVSWYQQALGQGPQFIFQYYEEEERQRGNFPDRFSGHQFPNYSSELNVNALLLGDSALYLCASSSRGGETQYFGPGTRLLVL.

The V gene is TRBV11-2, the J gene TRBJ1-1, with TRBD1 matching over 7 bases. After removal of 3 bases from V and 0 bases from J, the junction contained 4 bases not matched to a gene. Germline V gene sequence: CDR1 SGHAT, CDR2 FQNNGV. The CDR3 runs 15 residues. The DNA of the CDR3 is TGTGCCAGCAGCTTTACCGGGACAGTGAACACTGAAGCTTTCTTT. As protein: CASSFTGTVNTEAFF.

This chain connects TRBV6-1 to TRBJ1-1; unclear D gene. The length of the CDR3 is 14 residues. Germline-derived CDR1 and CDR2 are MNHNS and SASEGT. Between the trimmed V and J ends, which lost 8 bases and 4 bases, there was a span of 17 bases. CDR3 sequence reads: CASLRPGRGTEAFF. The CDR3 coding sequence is TGTGCCAGCCTACGACCCGGTCGAGGCACTGAAGCTTTCTTT.

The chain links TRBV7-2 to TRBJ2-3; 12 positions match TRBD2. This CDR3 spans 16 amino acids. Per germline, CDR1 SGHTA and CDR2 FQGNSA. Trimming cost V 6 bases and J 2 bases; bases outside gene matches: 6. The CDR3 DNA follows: TGTGCCAGCAGGAGACTAGCGGGGGTGTCCACAGATACGCAGTATTTT. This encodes CASRRLAGVSTDTQYF.

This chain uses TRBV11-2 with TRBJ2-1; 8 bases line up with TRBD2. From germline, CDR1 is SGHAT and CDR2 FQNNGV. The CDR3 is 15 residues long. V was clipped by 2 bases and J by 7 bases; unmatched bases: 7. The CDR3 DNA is TGTGCCAGCAGCTTAAGCGGGGGCCGGGGAAATGAGCAGTTCTTC. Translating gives CASSLSGGRGNEQFF. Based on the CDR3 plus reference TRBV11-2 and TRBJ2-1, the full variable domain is EAGVAQSPRYKIIEKRQSVAFWCNPISGHATLYWYQQILGQGPKLLIQFQNNGVVDDSQLPKDRFSAERLKGVDSTLKIQPAKLEDSAVYLCASSLSGGRGNEQFFGPGTRLTVL.

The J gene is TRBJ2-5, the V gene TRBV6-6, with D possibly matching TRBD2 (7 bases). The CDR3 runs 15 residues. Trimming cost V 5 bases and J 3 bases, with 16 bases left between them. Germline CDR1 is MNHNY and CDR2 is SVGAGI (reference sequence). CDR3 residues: CASSRLWGGKETQYF. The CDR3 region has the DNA TGTGCCAGCAGTCGTCTCTGGGGGGGCAAAGAGACCCAGTACTTC.

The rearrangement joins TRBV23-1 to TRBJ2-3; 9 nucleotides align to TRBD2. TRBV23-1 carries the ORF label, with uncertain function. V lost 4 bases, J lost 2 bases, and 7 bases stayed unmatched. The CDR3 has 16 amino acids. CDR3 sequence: CASSRGSGGDTDTQYF. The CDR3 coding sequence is TGCGCCAGCAGTCGGGGTAGCGGGGGAGACACAGATACGCAGTATTTT.